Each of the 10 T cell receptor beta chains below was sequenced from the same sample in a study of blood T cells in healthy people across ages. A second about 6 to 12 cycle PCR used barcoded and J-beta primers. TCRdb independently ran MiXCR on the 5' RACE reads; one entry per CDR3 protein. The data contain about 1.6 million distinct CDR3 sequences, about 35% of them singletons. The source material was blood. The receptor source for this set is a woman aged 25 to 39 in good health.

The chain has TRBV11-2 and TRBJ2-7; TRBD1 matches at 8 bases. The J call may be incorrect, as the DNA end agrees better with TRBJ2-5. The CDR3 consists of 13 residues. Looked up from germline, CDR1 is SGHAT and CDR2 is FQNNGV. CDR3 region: CASSSTGGKTQYF. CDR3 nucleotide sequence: TGTGCCAGCAGCTCTACAGGGGGAAAGACCCAGTACTTC.

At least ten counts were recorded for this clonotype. DNA of the CDR3: TGTGCCAGCAGCTTACGGACTAGCGGGGTCAATGAGCAGTTCTTC. This codes for CASSLRTSGVNEQFF. The gene calls are TRBV13 and TRBJ2-1; 12 bases map to TRBD2. The length of the CDR3 is 15 residues. Germline trimming cut 2 bases from V and 6 bases from J; bases unmatched to any gene: 2. The germline V gene encodes CDR1 PRHDT and CDR2 FYEKMQ (reference sequence).

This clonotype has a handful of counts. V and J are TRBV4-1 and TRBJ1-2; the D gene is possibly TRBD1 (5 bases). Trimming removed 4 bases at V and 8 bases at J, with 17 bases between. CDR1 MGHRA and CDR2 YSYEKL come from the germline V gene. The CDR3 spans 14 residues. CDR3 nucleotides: TGCGCCAGCAGCCCTAGTGGGGGACTATGGGGCTACACCTTC. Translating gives CASSPSGGLWGYTF.

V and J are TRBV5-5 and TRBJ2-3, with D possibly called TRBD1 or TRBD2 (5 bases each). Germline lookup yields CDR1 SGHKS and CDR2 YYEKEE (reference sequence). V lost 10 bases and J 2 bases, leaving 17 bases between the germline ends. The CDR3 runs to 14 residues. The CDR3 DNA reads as TGTGCCTCTAACCGGGACGCTACCACAGATACGCAGTATTTT. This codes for CASNRDATTDTQYF.

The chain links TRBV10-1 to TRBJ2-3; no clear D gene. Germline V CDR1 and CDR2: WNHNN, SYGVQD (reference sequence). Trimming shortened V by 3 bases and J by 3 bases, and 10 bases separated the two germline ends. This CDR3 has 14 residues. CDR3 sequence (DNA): TGCGCCAGCAGTGAAGAGATTTGTACAGATACGCAGTATTTT. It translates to CASSEEICTDTQYF.

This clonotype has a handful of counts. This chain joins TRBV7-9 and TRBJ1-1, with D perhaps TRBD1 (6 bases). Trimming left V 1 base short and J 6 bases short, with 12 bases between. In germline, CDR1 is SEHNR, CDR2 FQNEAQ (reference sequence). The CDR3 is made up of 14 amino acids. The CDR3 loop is CASSLGGGIAEAFF. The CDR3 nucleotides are TGTGCCAGCAGCTTAGGAGGGGGAATAGCTGAAGCTTTCTTT.

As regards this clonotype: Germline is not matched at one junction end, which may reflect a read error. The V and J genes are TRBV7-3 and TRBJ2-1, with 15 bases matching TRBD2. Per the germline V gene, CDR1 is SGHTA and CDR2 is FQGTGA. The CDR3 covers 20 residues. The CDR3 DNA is TGTGCCAACAGCTTGCAGCCCGGGACTAGCGGGGGGATCTCCTACAATGAGCAGTTCTTC. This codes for CANSLQPGTSGGISYNEQFF. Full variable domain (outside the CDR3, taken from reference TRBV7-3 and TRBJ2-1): GAGVSQTPSNKVTEKGKYVELRCDPISGHTALYWYRQSLGQGPEFLIYFQGTGAADDSGLPNDRFFAVRPEGSVSTLKIQRTERGDSAVYLCANSLQPGTSGGISYNEQFFGPGTRLTVL.

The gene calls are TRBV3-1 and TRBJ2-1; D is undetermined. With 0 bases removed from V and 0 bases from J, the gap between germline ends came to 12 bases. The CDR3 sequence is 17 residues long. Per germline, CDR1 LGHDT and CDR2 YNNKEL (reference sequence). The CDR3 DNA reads TGTGCCAGCAGCCAAGATTACGCGGAGAGCTCCTACAATGAGCAGTTCTTC. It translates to CASSQDYAESSYNEQFF.

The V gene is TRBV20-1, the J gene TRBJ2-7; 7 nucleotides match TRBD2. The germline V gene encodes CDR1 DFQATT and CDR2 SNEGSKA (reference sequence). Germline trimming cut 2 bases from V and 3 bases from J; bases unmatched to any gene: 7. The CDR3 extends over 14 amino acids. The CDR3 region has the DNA TGCAGTGCTAGACCCCTAGCGGACCACTACGAGCAGTACTTC. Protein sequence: CSARPLADHYEQYF.

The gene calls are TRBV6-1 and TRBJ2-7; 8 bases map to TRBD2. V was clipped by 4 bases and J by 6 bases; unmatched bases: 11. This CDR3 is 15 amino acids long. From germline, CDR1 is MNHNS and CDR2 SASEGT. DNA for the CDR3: TGTGCCAGCAGTGGGGAGCGGGGGAATCCTTCCGAGCAGTACTTC. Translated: CASSGERGNPSEQYF.